This TCR beta chain came from a study of beta chain features in type 1 diabetes. Since all of the isolated RNA was reverse transcribed, expressed TCRB transcripts were what got sequenced. The average output of naive, central memory and regulatory T cell samples was a few million reads. Generated by immunoSEQ multiplex PCR, the TCRdb table keeps only in-frame clones and is missing some. The top ten clones hold approximately 0.022% of a sample with approximately 730,000 clones, around 15% of them seen once. CD4+ naive, central memory, regulatory and stem cell-like memory cells were sorted via CD45RO/CCR7/CD25/CD127/CD95/CD27. Findings of the study overall: A moderate, significant TCRB CDR3 shortening appeared in type 1 diabetes across four CD4+ subsets.

Note on this clone: What it binds is not known.

Trimming pared 1 base from V and 6 bases from J, leaving 11 bases between. The germline V gene has CDR1 LGHNA and CDR2 YNFKEQ. The CDR3 runs 14 residues. Sample: naive CD4+ T cells from blood. This chain links TRBV4-2 with TRBJ2-3; no clear D gene. The receptor's source is a man aged 18 to 35 with type 1 diabetes. CDR3 nucleotide sequence: TGTGCCAGCAGCCAAGCCCCCCCAGCGGATACGCAGTATTTT. It encodes CASSQAPPADTQYF.